This TCR beta chain was recovered during a study of T cells in Graves' hyperthyroidism and ophthalmopathy. Whole-study findings and limits: The blood repertoire included most of the expanded thyroid clonotypes above 0.001.

Uncontrolled infection, other autoimmune disease, pregnancy or lactation led to exclusion. Template material for amplifying TCR beta CDR3 regions consisted of RNA transcripts. HTBI primers were employed in a first-round RT-PCR of the TCR CDR3. TCRdb fed the multiplex PCR reads into MiXCR, producing one record per CDR3 protein. Of tens of thousands of distinct CDR3 sequences in the sample, approximately 58% are singletons; the top ten hold under 35%. Regarding this clonotype: Its antigen remains unidentified.

V lost 3 bases, J lost 8 bases, and 8 bases lay in between. Germline V gives CDR1 LNHNV, CDR2 YYDKDF (reference sequence). There are 13 residues in the CDR3. The chain carries TRBV15 and TRBJ1-6; no firm D call. The TCR sequence derives from a man between 18 and 29 years old with Graves' hyperthyroidism. Input material: peripheral blood or thyroid tissue (not recorded which). In DNA, the CDR3 is TGTGCCACCAGCAGCTCGAGAGATTCACCCCTCCACTTT. Its protein product is CATSSSRDSPLHF.